These 27 T cell receptor beta chains were sequenced from one sample in a study of graft-versus-host responses after intestinal transplantation. Libraries were prepared by immunoSEQ multiplex PCR; TCRdb keeps only in-frame clonotypes and omits some of them. The sample carries about 70,000 clones, approximately 93% recorded once. These TCRs' antigens remain unknown. Here the sequenced sample was unstimulated CD8+ T cells sorted from spleen or lymph node cells, taken before intestinal transplant. These receptors all stem from a human donor who received an intestinal transplant.

The genes are TRBV4-2 and TRBJ1-1; D possibly corresponds to TRBD1 (6 bases). Germline V gene data show CDR1 as LGHNA and CDR2 as YNFKEQ. The CDR3 spans 16 residues. V gave up 4 bases and J gave up 3 bases, with 18 bases separating them. CDR3 DNA sequence: TGTGCCAGCAGCCTCATCGCAGGGGCGCTGGACACTGAAGCTTTCTTT. Its translation: CASSLIAGALDTEAFF.

This sequence joins TRBV5-1 and TRBJ1-2; unclear D gene. Germline V gene data show CDR1 as SGHRS and CDR2 as YFSETQ. V was clipped by 1 base and J by 4 bases, with 20 bases between them. This CDR3 comprises 17 residues. The CDR3 loop reads CASSLTNPDLRGYGYTF. The CDR3 region has the DNA TGCGCCAGCAGCTTGACGAATCCGGATCTGCGGGGCTATGGCTACACCTTC.

The chain employs TRBV7-7 and TRBJ1-1; 7 bases line up with TRBD1. V trimming: 6 bases; J trimming: 3 bases; junction bases outside the gene matches: 4. The germline CDR1 and CDR2 sequences are SSHAT and FNYEAQ (reference sequence). The CDR3 totals 13 residues. This chain's CDR3 is CASSRGTDTEAFF. Here the CDR3 DNA reads TGTGCCAGCAGTCGAGGGACAGACACTGAAGCTTTCTTT.

The V call is TRBV5-6, the J call TRBJ2-2; 8 bases align to TRBD1. Germline V gene data show CDR1 as SGHDT and CDR2 as YYEEEE. This CDR3 is 15 amino acids long. V was clipped by 4 bases and J by 6 bases; unmatched bases: 8. The CDR3 region is CASSPWTGPAGELFF. The CDR3, as DNA: TGTGCCAGCAGCCCATGGACAGGGCCCGCCGGGGAGCTGTTTTTT.

The chain uses TRBV5-1 and TRBJ2-3; D may be TRBD1 (7 bases). The germline V gene has CDR1 SGHRS and CDR2 YFSETQ. Between the trimmed V and J ends, which lost 0 bases and 6 bases, there was a span of 17 bases. CDR3 length: 16 amino acids. The CDR3 spells CASSLAQGGGADTQYF. The CDR3, as DNA: TGCGCCAGCAGCTTGGCTCAGGGGGGAGGCGCGGATACGCAGTATTTT.

This clone showed up just once. In DNA, the CDR3 is TGCGCCAGCAGCCAAGTCCTAGCTGGCTTTGGGGAGCAGTACTTC. It specifies CASSQVLAGFGEQYF. The rearrangement joins TRBV4-1 to TRBJ2-7, with D maybe TRBD2 (5 bases). The germline V gene has CDR1 MGHRA and CDR2 YSYEKL. V lost 1 base and J lost 7, with 17 bases in between. The CDR3 loop spans 15 amino acids.

CDR3 DNA: TGTGCCAGCAGTGAACCCCCAGGGGCGGATAGCAATCAGCCCCAGCATTTT. Amino acid sequence: CASSEPPGADSNQPQHF. The chain carries TRBV6-1 and TRBJ1-5; a weak D match, TRBD1 (6 bases). The V end lost 2 bases, the J end lost 0 bases, and 14 bases lay between the germline ends. The germline CDR1 and CDR2 sequences are MNHNS and SASEGT. This CDR3 has 17 residues.

This chain joins TRBV6-1 and TRBJ2-7, with D unclear. Germline V lookup: CDR1 MNHNS, CDR2 SASEGT. The V and J ends lost 10 bases and 1 base respectively, with 11 bases between them. This CDR3 region has 12 residues. CDR3 nucleotide sequence: TGTGCCACCGAGGACCCATCCTACGAGCAGTACTTC. The encoded protein is CATEDPSYEQYF.

CDR3 loop: CSVTYGDVYEQYF. The CDR3 nucleotides are TGCAGCGTAACTTACGGGGACGTCTACGAGCAGTACTTC. The V and J genes are TRBV29-1 and TRBJ2-7, with D perhaps TRBD1 or TRBD2 (5 bases each). Per germline, CDR1 SQVTM and CDR2 ANQGSEA. The CDR3 totals 13 residues. Trimming took off 6 bases at V and 3 bases at J, with 15 bases between the two ends.

The chain uses TRBV7-6 and TRBJ1-6, with D possibly being TRBD1 (6 bases). The germline V gene has CDR1 SGHVS and CDR2 FNYEAQ. The V and J ends lost 2 bases and 7 bases respectively, with 12 bases between them. The CDR3 spans 15 residues. Written as DNA, the CDR3 is TGTGCCAGCAGCTTAATCGACAGGAGAAATTCACCCCTCCACTTT. Its protein product is CASSLIDRRNSPLHF.

The J gene is TRBJ1-6, the V gene TRBV7-9; TRBD1 is a possible D gene (5 bases). Trimming cost V 5 bases and J 4 bases, with 15 bases left between them. Germline V gives CDR1 SEHNR, CDR2 FQNEAQ (reference sequence). This CDR3 spans 16 amino acids. The CDR3 loop reads CASSEEGLGYNSPLHF. The CDR3 nucleotides read TGTGCCAGCAGCGAGGAGGGGTTGGGTTATAATTCACCCCTCCACTTT.

The chain carries TRBV5-8 and TRBJ1-1; D perhaps matches TRBD1 (5 bases). Trimming pared 0 bases from V and 5 bases from J, leaving 11 bases between. This CDR3 is 14 amino acids long. Germline values: CDR1 SGHTS, CDR2 YDEGEE. CDR3 bases: TGTGCCAGCAGCTTGGGCCAGGGAGGGACTGAAGCTTTCTTT. As protein: CASSLGQGGTEAFF.

This clone was found once. The V and J genes are TRBV6-5 and TRBJ2-7; 7 bases are shared with TRBD1. CDR1 and CDR2 from the germline V gene are MNHEY and SVGAGI. With 0 bases clipped from V and 2 bases from J, the junction kept 1 base outside the gene matches. This CDR3 is built from 14 residues. CDR3 sequence (DNA): TGTGCCAGCAGTTACTCCACAGGGGCCTACGAGCAGTACTTC. This gives the protein CASSYSTGAYEQYF.

The chain uses TRBV6-5 and TRBJ1-1, with a weak D call TRBD1 (5 bases). The germline V gene encodes CDR1 MNHEY and CDR2 SVGAGI. The CDR3 is made up of 14 amino acids. The V and J ends lost 2 bases and 3 bases respectively, with 10 bases between them. The CDR3 is CASSYAGRDTEAFF. The DNA of the CDR3 is TGTGCCAGCAGTTACGCTGGCAGGGACACTGAAGCTTTCTTT.

This clone was counted between two and nine times. This chain links TRBV5-8 with TRBJ1-3; D gene ambiguous. V was clipped by 0 bases and J by 0 bases, with 10 bases between them. The CDR3 spans 16 residues. The germline gives CDR1 SGHTS, CDR2 YDEGEE. CDR3 nucleotide sequence: TGTGCCAGCAGCTTGGACGTTCGTAGCTCTGGAAACACCATATATTTT. Translated, it gives CASSLDVRSSGNTIYF.

The V and J genes are TRBV14 and TRBJ2-2; D is perhaps TRBD1 (5 bases). This CDR3 region has 17 residues. From germline, CDR1 is SGHDN and CDR2 FVKESK. Trimming removed 4 bases at V and 3 bases at J, with 18 bases between. The CDR3 nucleotides are TGTGCCAGCAGCCTCTGGGCCTGGCAGGGATACACCGGGGAGCTGTTTTTT. This translates into CASSLWAWQGYTGELFF.

The rearrangement joins TRBV4-1 to TRBJ1-5; perhaps TRBD1 as D (5 bases). Between the trimmed V and J ends, which lost 4 bases and 7 bases, there was a span of 26 bases. This CDR3 is built from 18 residues. The V gene's germline CDR1 is MGHRA and CDR2 YSYEKL. The CDR3 region is CASSPRPPGLHREQPQHF. The CDR3 DNA reads TGCGCCAGCAGCCCCAGGCCCCCGGGACTCCACCGAGAGCAGCCCCAGCATTTT.

This clone was recorded only once. The J gene is TRBJ1-3, the V gene TRBV19; D is unclear. V shed 2 bases and J shed 2 bases, with 10 bases lying between them. The length of the CDR3 is 15 residues. Germline CDR1 is LNHDA and CDR2 is SQIVND (reference sequence). Here the CDR3 reads CASSIIGDPGNTIYF. The CDR3 bases are TGTGCCAGTAGTATAATTGGGGATCCTGGAAACACCATATATTTT.

This clone was seen a single time. CDR3 residues: CASSQGLGYEQYF. The DNA of the CDR3 is TGTGCCAGCAGTCAGGGGTTGGGCTACGAGCAGTACTTC. The chain recombines TRBV2 with TRBJ2-7; a weak D match, TRBD1 (6 bases). Germline assignment: CDR1 SNHLY and CDR2 FYNNEI. The germline V and J ends were trimmed by 5 bases and 3 bases, with 11 bases remaining between them. The CDR3 contains 13 residues.

The chain joins TRBV2 to TRBJ2-3; TRBD2 might be the D (5 bases). V lost 1 base to trimming and J lost 6 bases, with 5 bases between them. The CDR3 is 12 amino acids. Germline V lookup: CDR1 SNHLY, CDR2 FYNNEI. The chain's CDR3 is CASSEGGDTQYF. The CDR3 DNA is TGTGCCAGCAGTGAAGGCGGGGATACGCAGTATTTT.

V is TRBV7-2 and J is TRBJ2-7; D gene unclear. V dropped 3 bases and J dropped 1 base, with 16 bases sitting between them. There are 16 residues in the CDR3. Germline V gene sequence: CDR1 SGHTA, CDR2 FQGNSA. In DNA, the CDR3 is TGTGCCAGCAGCTTTAGCTGGCGAGACGGATCCTACGAGCAGTACTTC. It codes for CASSFSWRDGSYEQYF.

V usage is TRBV11-2 and J usage is TRBJ1-1; possible D gene TRBD1, 6 bases. This CDR3 spans 16 amino acids. Germline V gene sequence: CDR1 SGHAT, CDR2 FQNNGV. V was shortened by 7 bases and J by 1 base, with 19 bases between the two germline ends. CDR3 nucleotides: TGTGCCAGCACCTCTGGGGGGGCAGGGGCGAACACTGAAGCTTTCTTT. The encoded protein is CASTSGGAGANTEAFF.

This sequence joins TRBV29-1 and TRBJ1-2, with D tentatively TRBD1 (5 bases). There are 17 residues in the CDR3. V shed 0 bases and J shed 0 bases, with 17 bases lying between them. Germline V gene data show CDR1 as SQVTM and CDR2 as ANQGSEA. The CDR3: CSVEDPIRDPPNYGYTF. CDR3 nucleotides: TGCAGCGTTGAAGATCCAATCCGGGACCCTCCTAACTATGGCTACACCTTC.

This chain connects TRBV10-3 to TRBJ1-1, with D possibly being TRBD1 (6 bases). The CDR3 runs to 16 residues. Trimming shortened V by 4 bases and J by 4 bases, and 19 bases separated the two germline ends. The germline V gene encodes CDR1 ENHRY and CDR2 SYGVKD. The CDR3: CAISAFTDRYVTEAFF. The CDR3 DNA follows: TGTGCCATCAGTGCGTTTACTGACAGGTATGTCACTGAAGCTTTCTTT.

The chain carries TRBV5-1 and TRBJ1-1, with 9 nucleotides matching TRBD1. Per the germline V gene, CDR1 is SGHRS and CDR2 is YFSETQ. V lost 4 bases and J lost 2; bases outside the gene matches: 3. The CDR3 is 14 residues long. The CDR3 DNA reads TGCGCCAGCAGCGGGGGACAGGGAAACACTGAAGCTTTCTTT. This encodes CASSGGQGNTEAFF.

This clone was counted once. DNA of the CDR3: TGTGCCTTGCGGGAGTCCGGCGCGTTATATGGCTACACCTTC. It codes for CALRESGALYGYTF. This chain uses TRBV7-9 with TRBJ1-2; D remains unclear. V gave up 11 bases and J gave up 5 bases, with 21 bases separating them. This CDR3 spans 14 amino acids. CDR1 and CDR2 (germline): SEHNR, FQNEAQ (reference sequence).

This rearrangement joins TRBV6-5 to TRBJ1-1; perhaps TRBD1 as D (6 bases). Trimming cost V 6 bases and J 7 bases, with 9 bases left between them. CDR3 length: 11 residues. Per germline, CDR1 MNHEY and CDR2 SVGAGI. CDR3 in amino acids: CASSTGLEAFF. The CDR3 nucleotides read TGTGCCAGCAGCACAGGGCTTGAAGCTTTCTTT.